One and the same sample provided the 19 T cell receptor beta chains below, sequenced in a study of blood T cell repertoires in COVID-19 (TCRdb year 2020). Libraries were prepared through the immunoSEQ multiplex PCR assay. This immuneACCESS table, as held by TCRdb, lists in-frame sequences with V and J called but not all clones. Of the missing ones, under half trace to an unresolved V gene in checked studies; the others have no known cause. The sample profile shows more than 65,000 clones; roughly 88% of them were found once. The top ten hold under 25% of the sample. The sample was peripheral blood. The source is a woman between 50 and 59 years old with acute or convalescent COVID-19.

This chain joins TRBV7-6 and TRBJ2-1; 7 positions match TRBD2. The J segment lost 7 bases and the V segment lost 3 bases, leaving 12 bases of the junction unmatched. Looked up from germline, CDR1 is SGHVS and CDR2 is FNYEAQ. CDR3 length: 16 residues. The CDR3 DNA is TGTGCCAGCAGCTTGACCGTCTTAGCGGGCAGGAATGAGCAGTTCTTC. Protein: CASSLTVLAGRNEQFF.

The V and J genes are TRBV11-2 and TRBJ1-6; possibly TRBD1 for D (5 bases). V lost 1 base, J lost 6 bases, and 7 bases lay in between. CDR1 is SGHAT and CDR2 is FQNNGV in the germline V gene. The CDR3 spans 14 residues. CDR3 coding DNA: TGTGCCAGCAGCTTAGGGGGGGTTAATTCACCCCTCCACTTT. This gives the protein CASSLGGVNSPLHF.

The table lists this clone with a few counts. This chain links TRBV6-5 with TRBJ2-7, with 10 bases matching TRBD1. The CDR3 has 14 amino acids. Germline CDR1 reads MNHEY; CDR2 reads SVGAGI. Trimming cost V 5 bases and J 5 bases; bases outside gene matches: 6. CDR3 sequence (DNA): TGTGCCAGCAGTACCCGGGACAGGGGTCACGAGCAGTACTTC. Its protein product is CASSTRDRGHEQYF.

The J gene is TRBJ2-3, the V gene TRBV18; TRBD1 matches 9 bases. The CDR3 runs 14 residues. With V trimmed by 3 bases and J by 7 bases, 5 bases remained unmatched. Germline-derived CDR1 and CDR2 are KGHSH and LQKENI. The chain's CDR3 is CASSPDRGVNTQYF. DNA for the CDR3: TGTGCCAGCTCACCGGACAGGGGCGTAAATACGCAGTATTTT.

CDR3 loop: CASSREAYEQYF. CDR3 coding DNA: TGTGCCAGCTCCCGGGAAGCCTACGAGCAGTACTTC. The chain couples TRBV6-1 to TRBJ2-7; a possible D gene is TRBD2 (5 bases). The germline V gene encodes CDR1 MNHNS and CDR2 SASEGT. The CDR3 covers 12 residues. Trimming removed 8 bases from V and 2 bases from J, with 10 bases in between.

The genes are TRBV11-2 and TRBJ1-2; perhaps TRBD1 as D (5 bases). The CDR3 length is 16 residues. Germline CDR1 and CDR2: SGHAT and FQNNGV. V dropped 5 bases and J dropped 0 bases, with 16 bases sitting between them. This CDR3 is CASSPSGNRANYGYTF. CDR3 nucleotides: TGTGCCAGCAGCCCCTCAGGGAACAGAGCTAACTATGGCTACACCTTC.

This chain connects TRBV7-2 to TRBJ1-5, with a possible D match to TRBD1 (5 bases). Germline V gives CDR1 SGHTA, CDR2 FQGNSA. This CDR3 has 14 residues. The germline V and J ends were trimmed by 8 bases and 5 bases, with 16 bases remaining between them. CDR3 loop: CASRRPGGDQPQHF. The DNA of the CDR3 is TGTGCCAGCCGCCGCCCGGGGGGGGATCAGCCCCAGCATTTT.

This clone turned up a few times. The chain is built from TRBV5-6 and TRBJ1-4, with TRBD1 matching 8 bases. The CDR3 sequence is 14 residues long. Germline CDR1 SGHDT, CDR2 YYEEEE. V shed 5 bases, J shed 8 bases, and the junction held 8 bases outside the gene matches. The CDR3 reads CASSLGQGREKLFF. DNA of the CDR3: TGTGCCAGCAGTTTAGGACAGGGACGGGAAAAACTGTTTTTT.

J is TRBJ1-2 and V is TRBV6-5; possibly TRBD1 for D (5 bases). Trimming cost V 10 bases and J 10 bases, with 16 bases left between them. Germline assignment: CDR1 MNHEY and CDR2 SVGAGI. CDR3 length: 11 residues. CDR3 sequence reads: CATHIKGVYTF. The CDR3 DNA is TGTGCCACCCACATTAAAGGGGTCTACACCTTC.

The chain recombines TRBV3-1 (or the pseudogene TRBV3-2) with TRBJ2-7; TRBD1 matches at 8 bases. With 2 bases clipped from V and 5 bases from J, the junction kept 5 bases outside the gene matches. Germline-derived CDR1 and CDR2 are LGHDT and YNNKEL (reference sequence). The CDR3 sequence is 14 residues long. CDR3 DNA sequence: TGTGCCAGCAGCCAATGGGACAGGAACCACGAGCAGTACTTC. It encodes CASSQWDRNHEQYF.

V and J are TRBV3-1 (or the pseudogene TRBV3-2) and TRBJ2-5; 7 bases line up with TRBD2. Germline V gene sequence: CDR1 LGHDT, CDR2 YNNKEL (reference sequence). Trimming at V came to 6 bases and at J to 1 base, leaving 17 bases not matched to a gene. CDR3 length: 18 amino acids. CDR3 residues: CASSERRFGGSIQETQYF. The DNA for the CDR3 is TGTGCCAGCAGTGAGAGAAGGTTTGGCGGGAGTATCCAAGAGACCCAGTACTTC.

The chain recombines TRBV12-3 or TRBV12-4 with TRBJ2-1; the D gene is possibly TRBD2 (6 bases). The V end was cut by 5 bases, the J end by 9 bases, with 14 bases between. The CDR3 is 13 residues long. As DNA, the CDR3 is TGTGCCAGCAGTCCCTTTAGAGCGGGTGAGCAGTTCTTC. It translates to CASSPFRAGEQFF.

The chain joins TRBV9 to TRBJ2-1; 8 bases match TRBD2. The germline V gene encodes CDR1 SGDLS and CDR2 YYNGEE. The CDR3 covers 16 residues. Trimming took 0 bases from V and 2 from J; bases not matched to a gene: 4. CDR3 nucleotides: TGTGCCAGCAGCGTAGCCGCGACTAGCGCCTACAATGAGCAGTTCTTC. The encoded protein is CASSVAATSAYNEQFF. Variable domain in full (rest from reference TRBV9 and TRBJ2-1): DSGVTQTPKHLITATGQRVTLRCSPRSGDLSVYWYQQSLDQGLQFLIQYYNGEERAKGNILERFSAQQFPDLHSELNLSSLELGDSALYFCASSVAATSAYNEQFFGPGTRLTVL.

The chain is built from TRBV7-2 and TRBJ2-2; D remains unclear. The germline V gene has CDR1 SGHTA and CDR2 FQGNSA. Trimming removed 3 bases at V and 5 bases at J, with 4 bases between. CDR3 length: 12 amino acids. CDR3 sequence reads: CASSFRTGELFF. CDR3 coding DNA: TGTGCCAGCAGCTTTAGAACCGGGGAGCTGTTTTTT.

V and J are TRBV27 and TRBJ2-7; TRBD1 agrees at 12 bases. The CDR3 is 14 residues long. CDR1 and CDR2 (germline): MNHEY, SMNVEV (reference sequence). The ends lost 6 bases at V and 6 bases at J; junction bases unmatched: 6. The CDR3 sequence is CASRAGTGGGEQYF. The CDR3 coding sequence is TGTGCCAGCAGAGCCGGGACAGGGGGCGGCGAGCAGTACTTC.

The gene calls are TRBV11-1 and TRBJ2-7, with D possibly being TRBD1 (5 bases). With 3 bases removed from V and 1 base from J, the gap between germline ends came to 13 bases. Germline V gene sequence: CDR1 SGHAT, CDR2 FQDESV (reference sequence). The CDR3 has 15 residues. DNA for the CDR3: TGTGCCAGCAGCTTCGGTGCTCAGGGTTCCTACGAGCAGTACTTC. Amino acid sequence: CASSFGAQGSYEQYF.

The chain is built from TRBV12-3 or TRBV12-4 and TRBJ1-1; 9 nucleotides match TRBD1. The CDR3 loop spans 13 amino acids. The ends lost 6 bases at V and 3 bases at J; junction bases unmatched: 2. The CDR3 nucleotides are TGTGCCAGCAGGAGGGACAGGGACACTGAAGCTTTCTTT. It is translated as CASRRDRDTEAFF.

The chain joins TRBV15 to TRBJ2-1, with TRBD1 matching 8 bases. V shed 2 bases, J shed 9 bases, and the junction held 12 bases outside the gene matches. Germline lookup yields CDR1 LNHNV and CDR2 YYDKDF (reference sequence). The CDR3 loop spans 16 amino acids. CDR3 bases: TGTGCCACCAGCAGAATGAGGGGGCAGGGGGCGAGTGAGCAGTTCTTC. This encodes CATSRMRGQGASEQFF.

In its sample, this clone was seen a few times. The V and J genes are TRBV9 and TRBJ2-2; 8 nucleotides agree with TRBD2. Looked up from germline, CDR1 is SGDLS and CDR2 is YYNGEE. V was clipped by 6 bases and J by 7 bases; unmatched bases: 11. This CDR3 region has 15 residues. This CDR3 reads CASTLSGGPSGELFF. CDR3 sequence (DNA): TGTGCCAGCACCTTATCGGGGGGGCCGAGCGGGGAGCTGTTTTTT.